These T cell receptor beta chains were read from a single sample in a study of neoadjuvant anti-PD-1 for oral cavity cancer. Data came from immunoSEQ multiplex PCR; TCRdb stores just in-frame clones and leaves some out. The repertoire holds about 14,000 clones, with about two thirds as singletons. The source was PBMCs, collected after nivolumab (anti-PD-1) treatment. These receptors came from a person aged 35-79 years with oral cavity squamous cell carcinoma. Both conserved end residues are part of each CDR3. The order of the fields is CDR3 DNA, CDR3 protein, V gene, clone size, J gene, D gene. D genes are given only for firm matches. A row's size may be missing; if present it is once, few, many or a size class.

TGTGCCATCAGTGATTTTGCGGGAGGGGTTAACAATGAGCAGTTCTTC CAISDFAGGVNNEQFF TRBV10-3 . TRBJ2-1 TRBD2
TGTGCCAGCAGCGCAGGGAACAATCAGCCCCAGCATTTT CASSAGNNQPQHF TRBV11-2 . TRBJ1-5 .
TGTGCCAGCAGCCTGGGACCGTGGGAGACCCAGTACTTC CASSLGPWETQYF TRBV6-5 . TRBJ2-5 .
TGTGCCAGCAGCTCGGGACAGGGGGCGAATGGCTACACCTTC CASSSGQGANGYTF TRBV5-4 . TRBJ1-2 TRBD1
TGTGCCATCAGGGGACTAGGACGGTACGAGCAGTACTTC CAIRGLGRYEQYF TRBV10-3 . TRBJ2-7 TRBD2
TGTGCCTGGAGTGTTTCCCCTGGACGGAAAACTAATGAAAAACTGTTTTTT CAWSVSPGRKTNEKLFF TRBV30 . TRBJ1-4 .
TGCAGCGTTGGGTCAGGGGGCGTGTATGGCTACACCTTC CSVGSGGVYGYTF TRBV29-1 . TRBJ1-2 TRBD1
TGTGCCACCAGCAGAGATAGGTCTAGCCCCATCTACGAGCAGTACTTC CATSRDRSSPIYEQYF TRBV15 . TRBJ2-7 .
TGCGCCAGCAGCCAATTGACTAGCGGGCCGAAGGAGACCCAGTACTTC CASSQLTSGPKETQYF TRBV5-1 . TRBJ2-5 TRBD2
TGTGCCAGCAGCTTATCAGCGGGAGGTGTCAATGAGCAGTTCTTC CASSLSAGGVNEQFF TRBV7-2 . TRBJ2-1 TRBD2
TGTGCCAGCAGCCCCCATGTGGGACTTACATACACAGATACGCAGTATTTT CASSPHVGLTYTDTQYF TRBV7-2 once TRBJ2-3 .
TGTGCCAGCAGCGCCGGTTACGACGCCCGCGGGACCGGGGAGCTGTTTTTT CASSAGYDARGTGELFF TRBV2 . TRBJ2-2 .
TGTGCCAGCAGTAGACGGCCGGGACACCTTTCTAGCTCCTACGAGCAGTACTTC CASSRRPGHLSSSYEQYF TRBV28 . TRBJ2-7 .
TGTGCCATCGCGGGAGCAAGCACCGGGGAGCTGTTTTTT CAIAGASTGELFF TRBV10-3 few TRBJ2-2 TRBD2
TGTGCCAGCAGTTTAATAAGCGGGACTAGTGTCACAGATACGCAGTATTTT CASSLISGTSVTDTQYF TRBV27 . TRBJ2-3 TRBD2
TGCGCCAGCAGTGAGTTGGGACAAATATCGGGAAAACTGTTTTTT CASSELGQISGKLFF TRBV10-2 . TRBJ1-4 .
TGTGCCAGCAGCCCTAGCGGGAGGCTGTATTTT CASSPSGRLYF TRBV11-2 . TRBJ2-3 TRBD2
TGTGCCAGTAGTATAGAAGGGGGCGCGGGAAATCAGCCCCAGCATTTT CASSIEGGAGNQPQHF TRBV19 once TRBJ1-5 TRBD1
TGTGCCAGCAGCCAAGATGCGCTACTAGGGGATGAGCAGTTCTTC CASSQDALLGDEQFF TRBV14 . TRBJ2-1 .
TGTGCCAGCACCGACATCGGGGGTTACGATCAGCCCCAGCATTTT CASTDIGGYDQPQHF TRBV7-9 few TRBJ1-5 .
TGTGCCATCAGTTCTAGGAACGGTACGAATGAGCAGTTCTTC CAISSRNGTNEQFF TRBV10-3 . TRBJ2-1 .
TGTGCCAGCAGTCCTAACAGGGGAGGAGGCTACACCTTC CASSPNRGGGYTF TRBV14 once TRBJ1-2 TRBD1
TGCGCCAGCAGCCAGATACAGGGGACGAACTATGGCTACACCTTC CASSQIQGTNYGYTF TRBV4-1 few TRBJ1-2 TRBD1
TGTGCCAGCAGCTCCCCCGCGGGCGGGCAAGAGACCCAGTACTTC CASSSPAGGQETQYF TRBV11-3 . TRBJ2-5 .
TGCGCCAGCAGCCAACCGACTAGCGGGAGAAAAAGCTACGAGCAGTACTTC CASSQPTSGRKSYEQYF TRBV4-1 . TRBJ2-7 TRBD2
TGTGCCAGCAGCGTAGGCGGTAGCGGGGTTACGGAGACCCAGTACTTC CASSVGGSGVTETQYF TRBV9 . TRBJ2-5 TRBD2
TGTGCCAGCAGCCCAGGGGTCAGCAATCAGCCCCAGCATTTT CASSPGVSNQPQHF TRBV7-9 . TRBJ1-5 .
TGCGCCAGCAGCCGCGCTAGCAGCAGCACAGATACGCAGTATTTT CASSRASSSTDTQYF TRBV5-1 . TRBJ2-3 .
TGTGCCAGCAGTGAATTGGGCGGGAGGAGAGAGACCCAGTACTTC CASSELGGRRETQYF TRBV2 . TRBJ2-5 TRBD2
TGTGCCAGTACTCCGACAGGGTCGGGCTACAATGAGCAGTTCTTC CASTPTGSGYNEQFF TRBV19 . TRBJ2-1 TRBD1
TGTGCCATCGCTAGCGGGGGACCCAGAACAGATACGCAGTATTTT CAIASGGPRTDTQYF TRBV10-3 . TRBJ2-3 TRBD2
TGTGCCATCAGCGCAATTGACACTAACACGTATGGCTACACCTTC CAISAIDTNTYGYTF TRBV10-3 . TRBJ1-2 .
TGTGCCAGCAGTGAGGCGCCCGCTAGCACAGATACGCAGTATTTT CASSEAPASTDTQYF TRBV6-4 few TRBJ2-3 .
TGCGCCAGCCAGATCTGGGAGGGCCCGGGTGAGCAGTTCTTC CASQIWEGPGEQFF TRBV5-1 . TRBJ2-1 TRBD2
TGTGCCAGCAGTACAGGATCCACTTCTCAAGCTTTCTTT CASSTGSTSQAFF TRBV25-1 . TRBJ1-1 .
TGTGCCAGCAGTCCCCAGACAGGGGGCTACGAGCAGTACTTC CASSPQTGGYEQYF TRBV27 . TRBJ2-7 TRBD1
TGCGCCAGCAGCCACCCTCCTGGAGGCAGGAGCCCCTACGAGCAGTACTTC CASSHPPGGRSPYEQYF TRBV4-1 . TRBJ2-7 .
TGTGCCATCAGTGAGTCGACTTCGGAGACCCAGTACTTC CAISESTSETQYF TRBV10-3 . TRBJ2-5 .
TGTGCCAGCAGCAGACTAGACAGGGGGACGGATGGCTACACCTTC CASSRLDRGTDGYTF TRBV14 . TRBJ1-2 TRBD1
TGTGCCAGCAGCCAAGCTCAAGAAACAGATACGCAGTATTTT CASSQAQETDTQYF TRBV4-2 . TRBJ2-3 .
TGTGCCAGCGGGGCGGGAGGGCCTCGCGAGCAGTACTTC CASGAGGPREQYF TRBV9 few TRBJ2-7 TRBD2
TGCGCCAGCAGCTTGATGGGGCCGAACACCGGGGAGCTGTTTTTT CASSLMGPNTGELFF TRBV5-1 few TRBJ2-2 .
TGTGCCAGCCTACAGGGGGCCCTAGCCAAAAACATTCAGTACTTC CASLQGALAKNIQYF TRBV6-1 once TRBJ2-4 TRBD1
TGTGCCAGCAGCTTAGGGCCGCTCCAAGAGACCCAGTACTTC CASSLGPLQETQYF TRBV7-6 . TRBJ2-5 .
TGTGCCAGCAGCACCGGACAGGGGGGGATTCAGCCCCAGCATTTT CASSTGQGGIQPQHF TRBV7-9 . TRBJ1-5 TRBD1
TGCGCCAGCAGCTGGGACCCAGGGTACCAAGAGACCCAGTACTTC CASSWDPGYQETQYF TRBV5-1 . TRBJ2-5 .
TGCGCCAGCAGCTTGGAAGGGGGAGGCTATGGCTACACCTTC CASSLEGGGYGYTF TRBV5-1 . TRBJ1-2 .
TGTGCCAGCAGTTTTCGAGGTTGGGCAGATGGGGAGACCCAGTACTTC CASSFRGWADGETQYF TRBV27 . TRBJ2-5 .
TGTGCCTGGAGTGTTCACAGGGACATTCAGTACTTC CAWSVHRDIQYF TRBV30 . TRBJ2-4 .
TGTGCCAGCAGCGTAGCCGGGAGGACCGATACGCAGTATTTT CASSVAGRTDTQYF TRBV9 . TRBJ2-3 TRBD2
TGTGCCAGCAGCTTAGCGTCGGTCCATGAGCAGTTCTTC CASSLASVHEQFF TRBV7-6 few TRBJ2-1 .
TGTGCCAGCAGCGCGACAGGGCAAGAGACCCAGTACTTC CASSATGQETQYF TRBV9 once TRBJ2-5 TRBD1
TGTGCCAGCAGCTTCGGACAGGGCTCCCAGCCCCAGCATTTT CASSFGQGSQPQHF TRBV5-6 . TRBJ1-5 TRBD1
TGCAGCGTGAGGGGGAATAGCGGGACTGAAGCTTTCTTT CSVRGNSGTEAFF TRBV29-1 . TRBJ1-1 .
TGTGCCAGCAGCGTATCCGGACAGGCGGTCTATGGCTACACCTTC CASSVSGQAVYGYTF TRBV7-8 . TRBJ1-2 TRBD1
TGTGCCAGCAGCCCCCAAGCGGGAGGTGGAGGCGAGCAGTACTTC CASSPQAGGGGEQYF TRBV6-1 once TRBJ2-7 TRBD2
TGTGCCAGCAACCCGTCCCCTGTTTGGGGCCTATACGAGCAGTACTTC CASNPSPVWGLYEQYF TRBV27 few TRBJ2-7 .
TGTGCTAGTGGTTTGGGGTCCTATGGCTACACCTTC CASGLGSYGYTF TRBV12-5 . TRBJ1-2 .
TGCAGCGGTAGCGGGAGAGACAATGAGCAGTTCTTC CSGSGRDNEQFF TRBV29-1 . TRBJ2-1 TRBD2